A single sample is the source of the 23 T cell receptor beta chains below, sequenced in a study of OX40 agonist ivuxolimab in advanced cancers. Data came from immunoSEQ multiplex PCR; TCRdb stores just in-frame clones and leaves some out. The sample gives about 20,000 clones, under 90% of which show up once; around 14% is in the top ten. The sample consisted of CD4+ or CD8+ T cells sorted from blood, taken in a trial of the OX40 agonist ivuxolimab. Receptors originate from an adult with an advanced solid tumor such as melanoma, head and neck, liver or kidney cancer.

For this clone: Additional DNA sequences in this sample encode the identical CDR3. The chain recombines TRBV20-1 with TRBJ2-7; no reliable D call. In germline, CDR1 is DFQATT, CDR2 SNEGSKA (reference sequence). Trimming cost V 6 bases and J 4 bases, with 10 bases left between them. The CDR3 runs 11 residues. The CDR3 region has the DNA TGCAGTGCCACCAACGGTTACGAGCAGTACTTC. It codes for CSATNGYEQYF.

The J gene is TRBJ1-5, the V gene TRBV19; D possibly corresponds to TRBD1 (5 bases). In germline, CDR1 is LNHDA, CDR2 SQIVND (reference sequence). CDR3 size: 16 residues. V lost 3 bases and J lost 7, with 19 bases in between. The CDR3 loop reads CASSIMGSVQGQPQHF. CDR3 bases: TGTGCCAGTAGTATCATGGGGTCGGTCCAGGGCCAGCCCCAGCATTTT.

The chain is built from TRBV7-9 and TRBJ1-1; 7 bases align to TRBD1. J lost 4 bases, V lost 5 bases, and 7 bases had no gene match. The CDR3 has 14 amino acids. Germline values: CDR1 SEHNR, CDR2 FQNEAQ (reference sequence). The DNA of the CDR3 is TGTGCCAGCAGCAAACGACAGGGTAGCACTGAAGCTTTCTTT. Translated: CASSKRQGSTEAFF.

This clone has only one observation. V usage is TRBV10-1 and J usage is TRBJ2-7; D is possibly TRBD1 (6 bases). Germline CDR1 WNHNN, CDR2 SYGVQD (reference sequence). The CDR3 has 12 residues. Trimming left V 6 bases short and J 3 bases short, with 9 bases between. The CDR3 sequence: CASSRGGYEQYF. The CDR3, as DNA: TGCGCCAGCAGCCGAGGGGGCTACGAGCAGTACTTC.

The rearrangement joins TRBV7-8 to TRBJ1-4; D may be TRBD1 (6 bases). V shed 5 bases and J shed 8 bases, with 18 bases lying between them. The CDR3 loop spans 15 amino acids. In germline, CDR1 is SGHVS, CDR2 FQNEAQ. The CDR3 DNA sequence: TGTGCCAGCAGCCACTTAGGGGGGGCGCGGGAAAAACTGTTTTTT. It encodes CASSHLGGAREKLFF.

CDR3 amino acids: CASSWLPTDTQYF. The CDR3 coding sequence is TGTGCCAGCAGTTGGCTACCCACAGATACGCAGTATTTT. The rearrangement uses TRBV6-1 and TRBJ2-3; D remains unclear. Germline V CDR1 and CDR2: MNHNS, SASEGT. The V gene lost 5 bases and the J gene lost 2 bases, with 8 bases spanning the gap. This CDR3 is built from 13 residues.

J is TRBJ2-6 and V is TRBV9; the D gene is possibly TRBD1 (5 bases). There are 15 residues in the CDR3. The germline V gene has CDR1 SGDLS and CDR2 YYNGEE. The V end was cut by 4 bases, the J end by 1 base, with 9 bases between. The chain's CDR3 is CASSLRGSGANVLTF. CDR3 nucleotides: TGTGCCAGCAGCCTAAGGGGATCTGGGGCCAACGTCCTGACTTTC. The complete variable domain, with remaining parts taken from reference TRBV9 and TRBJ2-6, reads DSGVTQTPKHLITATGQRVTLRCSPRSGDLSVYWYQQSLDQGLQFLIQYYNGEERAKGNILERFSAQQFPDLHSELNLSSLELGDSALYFCASSLRGSGANVLTFGAGSRLTVL.

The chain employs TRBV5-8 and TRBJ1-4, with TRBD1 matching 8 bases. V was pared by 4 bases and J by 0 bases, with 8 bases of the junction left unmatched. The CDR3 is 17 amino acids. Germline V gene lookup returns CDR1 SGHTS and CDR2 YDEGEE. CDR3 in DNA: TGTGCCAGCAGCCGCGGACAGGGAGTTGCAACTAATGAAAAACTGTTTTTT. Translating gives CASSRGQGVATNEKLFF.

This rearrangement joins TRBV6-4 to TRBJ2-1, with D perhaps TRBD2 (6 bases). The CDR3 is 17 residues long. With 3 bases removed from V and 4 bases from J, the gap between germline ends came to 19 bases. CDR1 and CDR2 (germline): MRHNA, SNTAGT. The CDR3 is CASSEEGTSPRYNEQFF. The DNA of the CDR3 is TGTGCCAGCAGTGAGGAAGGGACTTCCCCTAGATACAATGAGCAGTTCTTC.

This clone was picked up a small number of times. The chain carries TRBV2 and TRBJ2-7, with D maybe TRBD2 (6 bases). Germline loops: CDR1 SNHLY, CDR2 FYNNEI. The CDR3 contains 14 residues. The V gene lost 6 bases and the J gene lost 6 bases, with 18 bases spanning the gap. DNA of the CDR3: TGTGCCAGCAGCAGAGGAGGGATAGAGCCCGAGCAGTACTTC. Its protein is CASSRGGIEPEQYF.

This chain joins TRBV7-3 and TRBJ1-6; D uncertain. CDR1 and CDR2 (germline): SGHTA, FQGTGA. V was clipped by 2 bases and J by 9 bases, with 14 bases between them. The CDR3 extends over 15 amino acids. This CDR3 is CASSLYEAGGSPLHF. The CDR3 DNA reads TGTGCCAGCAGCTTATATGAGGCTGGAGGTTCACCCCTCCACTTT.

In DNA, the CDR3 is TGTGCCAGCAGCTCCGGGAGGGCTAGCACAGATACGCAGTATTTT. It translates to CASSSGRASTDTQYF. The chain is built from TRBV6-4 and TRBJ2-3; 8 bases are a match to TRBD2. With V trimmed by 6 bases and J by 0 bases, 5 bases remained unmatched. Germline CDR1 reads MRHNA; CDR2 reads SNTAGT. The CDR3 totals 15 residues.

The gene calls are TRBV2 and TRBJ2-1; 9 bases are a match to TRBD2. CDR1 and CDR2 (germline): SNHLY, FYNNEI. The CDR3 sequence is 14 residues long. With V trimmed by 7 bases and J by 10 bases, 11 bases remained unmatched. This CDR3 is CASTAGRGGGEQFF. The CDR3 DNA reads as TGTGCCAGCACGGCCGGGCGGGGGGGTGGAGAGCAGTTCTTC.

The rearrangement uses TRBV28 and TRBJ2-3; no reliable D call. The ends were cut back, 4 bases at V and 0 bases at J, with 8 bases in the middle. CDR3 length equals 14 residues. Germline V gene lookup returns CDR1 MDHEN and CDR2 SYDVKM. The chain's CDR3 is CASSSPPSTDTQYF. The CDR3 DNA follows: TGTGCCAGCAGTTCACCACCGAGCACAGATACGCAGTATTTT.

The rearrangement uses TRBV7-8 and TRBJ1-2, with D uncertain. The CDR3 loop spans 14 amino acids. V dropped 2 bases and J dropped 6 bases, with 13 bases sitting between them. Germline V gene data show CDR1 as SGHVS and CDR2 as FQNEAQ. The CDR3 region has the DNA TGTGCCAGCAGCTTACAGGACGGATTTCATGGCTACACCTTC. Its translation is CASSLQDGFHGYTF.

The CDR3 protein is CASQWTGNTEAFF. The CDR3, as DNA: TGTGCCAGCCAGTGGACAGGGAACACTGAAGCTTTCTTT. The rearrangement links TRBV28 to TRBJ1-1; 7 nucleotides agree with TRBD1. Germline V gene sequence: CDR1 MDHEN, CDR2 SYDVKM. Unmatched junction bases numbered 4, after V lost 8 bases and J lost 1 base. This CDR3 has 13 residues.

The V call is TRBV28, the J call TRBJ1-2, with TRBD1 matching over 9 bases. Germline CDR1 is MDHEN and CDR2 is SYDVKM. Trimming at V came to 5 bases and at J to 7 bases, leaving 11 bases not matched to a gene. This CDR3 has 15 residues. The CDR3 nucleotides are TGTGCCAGCAGTATACGGGGACAGGGCATCGGTGGCTACACCTTC. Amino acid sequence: CASSIRGQGIGGYTF.

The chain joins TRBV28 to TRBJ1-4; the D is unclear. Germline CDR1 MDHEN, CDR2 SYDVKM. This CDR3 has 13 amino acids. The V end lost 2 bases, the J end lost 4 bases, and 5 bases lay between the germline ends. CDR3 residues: CASSLPHNEKLFF. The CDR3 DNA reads TGTGCCAGCAGTTTACCTCATAATGAAAAACTGTTTTTT. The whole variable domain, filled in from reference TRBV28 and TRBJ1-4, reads DVKVTQSSRYLVKRTGEKVFLECVQDMDHENMFWYRQDPGLGLRLIYFSYDVKMKEKGDIPEGYSVSREKKERFSLILESASTNQTSMYLCASSLPHNEKLFFGSGTQLSVL.

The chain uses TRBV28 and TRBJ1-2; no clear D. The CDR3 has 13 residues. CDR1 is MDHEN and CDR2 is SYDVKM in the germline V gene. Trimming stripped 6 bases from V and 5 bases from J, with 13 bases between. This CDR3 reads CASRVSQEYGYTF. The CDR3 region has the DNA TGTGCCAGCAGGGTGAGTCAGGAGTATGGCTACACCTTC.

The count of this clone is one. The CDR3 reads CASSSQETQYF. The CDR3 bases are TGTGCCAGCAGCTCACAAGAGACCCAGTACTTC. The chain recombines TRBV7-2 with TRBJ2-5; D call uncertain. Germline CDR1 and CDR2: SGHTA and FQGNSA. Trimming left V 4 bases short and J 2 bases short, with 2 bases between. This CDR3 contains 11 residues.

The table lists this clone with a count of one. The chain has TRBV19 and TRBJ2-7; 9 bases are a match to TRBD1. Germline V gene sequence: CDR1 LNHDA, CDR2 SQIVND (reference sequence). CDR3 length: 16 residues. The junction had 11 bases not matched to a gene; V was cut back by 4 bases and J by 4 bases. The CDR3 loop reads CASSKQSGQGLYEQYF. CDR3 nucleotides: TGTGCCAGTAGTAAACAATCGGGACAGGGCCTTTACGAGCAGTACTTC.

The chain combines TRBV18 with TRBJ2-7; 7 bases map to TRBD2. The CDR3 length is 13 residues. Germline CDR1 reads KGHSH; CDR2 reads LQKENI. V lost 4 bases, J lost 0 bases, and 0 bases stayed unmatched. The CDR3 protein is CASSRGGSYEQYF. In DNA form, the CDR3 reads TGTGCCAGCTCACGGGGGGGCTCCTACGAGCAGTACTTC.

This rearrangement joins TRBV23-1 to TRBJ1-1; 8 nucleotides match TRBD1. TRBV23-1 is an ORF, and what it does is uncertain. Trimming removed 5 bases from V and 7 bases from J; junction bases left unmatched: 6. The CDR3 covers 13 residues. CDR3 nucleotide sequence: TGCGCCAGCAGTTGCGACAGGGGCGGTGAAGCTTTCTTT. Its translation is CASSCDRGGEAFF.